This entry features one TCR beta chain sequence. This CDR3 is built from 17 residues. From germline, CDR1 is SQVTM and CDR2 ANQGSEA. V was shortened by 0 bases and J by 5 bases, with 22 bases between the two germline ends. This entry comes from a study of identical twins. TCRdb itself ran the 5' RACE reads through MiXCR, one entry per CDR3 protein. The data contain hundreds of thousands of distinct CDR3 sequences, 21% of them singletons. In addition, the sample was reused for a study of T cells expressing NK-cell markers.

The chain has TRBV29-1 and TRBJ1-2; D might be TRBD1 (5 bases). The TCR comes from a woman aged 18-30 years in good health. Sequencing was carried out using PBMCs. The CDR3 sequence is CSVEDQGSELEVYGYTF. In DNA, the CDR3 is TGCAGCGTTGAAGATCAGGGTTCGGAATTGGAAGTTTATGGCTACACCTTC. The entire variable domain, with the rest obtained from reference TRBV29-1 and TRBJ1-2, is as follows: SAVISQKPSRDICQRGTSLTIQCQVDSQVTMMFWYRQQPGQSLTLIATANQGSEATYESGFVIDKFPISRPNLTFSTLTVSNMSPEDSSIYLCSVEDQGSELEVYGYTFGSGTRLTVV.